These 13 T cell receptor beta chains share one sample of origin, sequenced in a study of blood T cells in healthy people across ages. The authors ran a second PCR of roughly 6 to 12 cycles using a sample-barcoded 5' primer and a J-beta primer mix. In TCRdb, the 5' RACE reads were re-called with MiXCR into one record per CDR3 protein. The sample lists 2 million or so distinct CDR3 sequences, roughly 49% occurring once. Sequencing input: blood. Receptor source: a woman in her thirties or forties in good health.

The genes are TRBV20-1 and TRBJ1-6; 7 positions agree with TRBD1. The CDR3 consists of 13 residues. Germline CDR1 DFQATT, CDR2 SNEGSKA (reference sequence). J was trimmed by 10 bases and V by 0 bases; bases with no gene match: 3. The CDR3 bases are TGCAGTGCTAGAGATCCAGGGGGATCACCCCTCCACTTT. Translation: CSARDPGGSPLHF.

This clonotype has more than one count but fewer than ten. The V gene is TRBV7-2, the J gene TRBJ2-4, with 8 bases matching TRBD1. The CDR3 contains 15 residues. With 5 bases clipped from V and 7 bases from J, the junction kept 10 bases outside the gene matches. Germline CDR1 is SGHTA and CDR2 is FQGNSA. The CDR3 is CASSPTRTGTNIQYF. The DNA of the CDR3 is TGTGCCAGCAGCCCGACCCGGACAGGGACGAACATTCAGTACTTC.

This clonotype was recorded only once. The rearrangement links TRBV28 to TRBJ2-5; possibly TRBD2 for D (5 bases). The V end lost 7 bases, the J end lost 5 bases, and 14 bases lay between the germline ends. Germline V lookup: CDR1 MDHEN, CDR2 SYDVKM. This CDR3 has 13 residues. The CDR3 DNA is TGTGCCAGCAAGGCCGGGGTCGGGGAGACCCAGTACTTC. This gives the protein CASKAGVGETQYF.

The chain recombines TRBV6-4 with TRBJ2-4; D is uncertain. With 2 bases removed from V and 0 bases from J, the gap between germline ends came to 8 bases. Looked up from germline, CDR1 is MRHNA and CDR2 is SNTAGT. This CDR3 contains 15 residues. The CDR3 nucleotides read TGTGCCAGCAGTGACACCCTGTTAGCCAAAAACATTCAGTACTTC. It specifies CASSDTLLAKNIQYF.

This sequence joins TRBV7-2 and TRBJ2-3, with TRBD2 identical over 12 bases. With 5 bases clipped from V and 4 bases from J, the junction kept 7 bases outside the gene matches. This CDR3 has 16 amino acids. The germline V gene has CDR1 SGHTA and CDR2 FQGNSA. CDR3 coding DNA: TGTGCCAGCAGCGTCCAACTAGCGGGGGGTGCAGATACGCAGTATTTT. It encodes CASSVQLAGGADTQYF.

The genes are TRBV6-5 and TRBJ1-1; D may be TRBD1 (5 bases). Germline values: CDR1 MNHEY, CDR2 SVGAGI. CDR3 size: 15 residues. The V end was cut by 7 bases, the J end by 0 bases, with 15 bases between. CDR3 in amino acids: CASIPGQRMNTEAFF. The CDR3 DNA sequence: TGTGCCAGCATACCTGGACAAAGGATGAACACTGAAGCTTTCTTT.

This clonotype was counted only a few times. This sequence joins TRBV24-1 and TRBJ2-1; 8 positions match TRBD1. V lost 4 bases, J lost 0 bases, and 10 bases stayed unmatched. The CDR3 spans 18 residues. CDR1 is KGHDR, CDR2 SFDVKD, per germline. CDR3 bases: TGTGCCACCAGTGACCCAGGGGGCGGGCTGAGCTCCTACAATGAGCAGTTCTTC. This codes for CATSDPGGGLSSYNEQFF.

The chain links TRBV6-1 to TRBJ1-2, with 9 bases matching TRBD1. Trimming cost V 4 bases and J 3 bases; bases outside gene matches: 6. CDR1 is MNHNS and CDR2 is SASEGT in the germline V gene. This CDR3 is built from 15 residues. CDR3 sequence reads: CASSGPGQGDYGYTF. The CDR3 DNA reads as TGTGCCAGCAGTGGTCCGGGACAGGGTGACTATGGCTACACCTTC.

The V call is TRBV11-2, the J call TRBJ1-4; D possibly corresponds to TRBD1 (5 bases). Between the trimmed V and J ends, which lost 5 bases and 8 bases, there was a span of 21 bases. The CDR3 sequence is 16 residues long. Germline CDR1 SGHAT, CDR2 FQNNGV. In DNA, the CDR3 is TGTGCCAGCAGCGACCTCCGGTCGGGTCGGGGCGAAAAACTGTTTTTT. Amino acid sequence: CASSDLRSGRGEKLFF.

This clonotype was counted only a few times. The chain is built from TRBV13 and TRBJ2-7; D is perhaps TRBD2 (6 bases). Germline CDR1 PRHDT, CDR2 FYEKMQ (reference sequence). Trimming cost V 0 bases and J 5 bases, with 20 bases left between them. This CDR3 spans 17 amino acids. The CDR3 DNA follows: TGTGCCAGCAGCTTAGGCCAAGGACTACGAAAAAACAACGAGCAGTACTTC. Protein product: CASSLGQGLRKNNEQYF.

This chain joins TRBV4-3 and TRBJ2-3; 12 nucleotides line up with TRBD2. V lost 0 bases, J lost 5 bases, and 9 bases stayed unmatched. The CDR3 loop spans 18 amino acids. Germline V gene lookup returns CDR1 LGHNA and CDR2 YSLEER. CDR3 sequence (DNA): TGCGCCAGCAGCCAAGAGGCTAGCGGGGGGGGAGGTGTAGATACGCAGTATTTT. Protein product: CASSQEASGGGGVDTQYF.

In this sample, this clonotype turned up a few times. This sequence joins TRBV21-1 and TRBJ2-5; the table gives TRBD1 as D, unverified against the DNA. TRBV21-1 is a documented pseudogene. This CDR3 has 15 residues. In nucleotides, the CDR3 is TGTGCCAGCAGGACCGGGACAGGTCTCCTCTGGACCCAGTACTTC. This translates into CASRTGTGLLWTQYF.

This clonotype was detected many times. The V and J genes are TRBV7-2 and TRBJ2-1; no clear D. This CDR3 contains 14 residues. Germline CDR1 SGHTA, CDR2 FQGNSA. V lost 5 bases and J 0 bases, leaving 8 bases between the germline ends. DNA for the CDR3: TGTGCCAGCAGCCTCTCACCCTCCTACAATGAGCAGTTCTTC. Its protein product is CASSLSPSYNEQFF.